This T cell receptor (beta chain) is from a study of blood T cell repertoires in COVID-19. In the study overall: Researchers got acute and convalescent COVID-19 samples from the United States, Italy and Spain. PBMCs, B-cell-depleted T cells, or T cells provided the cDNA or gDNA that made up the material.

The CDR3 covers 12 residues. Trimming removed 6 bases at V and 10 bases at J, with 13 bases between. Germline CDR1 MNHEY, CDR2 SVGAGI. Study processing details: Reference gene primer amplification yielded estimated nucleated cell counts. Some clones are missing from TCRdb's copy, which holds only in-frame ones; the method was immunoSEQ multiplex PCR. The DNA was the basis for D and trimming; V, J and clone size are from that table. The sample records 200,000 to 250,000 clones, under 90% being singletons. This clone was seen more than once but under ten times. This clonotype was obtained from a woman of 80 years or more with active or convalescent COVID-19. Sample: peripheral blood. J is TRBJ2-1 and V is TRBV6-5; perhaps TRBD2 as D (5 bases). The CDR3 DNA is TGTGCCAGCAGCCTAAGGAGCGGCGAGCAGTTCTTC. This encodes CASSLRSGEQFF.